This passage covers 26 T cell receptor beta chains from one sample sequenced in a study of blood T cell repertoires in COVID-19. Using immunoSEQ multiplex PCR, the repertoire was profiled, and TCRdb retains in-frame clones only, with some absent. The data contain around 300,000 clones, 87% of them singletons. Sequences were obtained from peripheral blood. These receptor sequences come from a man aged 50 to 59 with active or convalescent COVID-19.

The chain combines TRBV5-8 with TRBJ2-1, with 9 nucleotides matching TRBD2. Germline V CDR1 and CDR2: SGHTS, YDEGEE. The CDR3 is 19 residues long. V was pared by 3 bases and J by 1 base, with 14 bases of the junction left unmatched. In nucleotides, the CDR3 is TGTGCCAGCAGCTCATACCAACCCCCTAGCGGGGAGTCCTACAATGAGCAGTTCTTC. It yields the protein CASSSYQPPSGESYNEQFF.

The CDR3 region has the DNA TGTGCCAGCAGCCCGGGACAGGGGCTTCAAGAGACCCAGTACTTC. Protein product: CASSPGQGLQETQYF. This chain uses TRBV28 with TRBJ2-5; 10 bases align to TRBD1. The CDR3 consists of 15 residues. Looked up from germline, CDR1 is MDHEN and CDR2 is SYDVKM. V was clipped by 6 bases and J by 2 bases; unmatched bases: 6.

A word on this clone: The sample has other DNA sequences that encode this CDR3 too. This rearrangement joins TRBV19 to TRBJ1-5, with TRBD1 matching 8 bases. The V segment lost 7 bases and the J segment 0 bases; nucleotides outside the gene matches: 5. From germline, CDR1 is LNHDA and CDR2 SQIVND (reference sequence). The CDR3 is 15 residues long. The CDR3 spells CASNIGQGSNQPQHF. The CDR3 DNA follows: TGTGCCAGTAATATCGGACAGGGTAGCAATCAGCCCCAGCATTTT.

Only one count was recorded for this clone. V is TRBV2 and J is TRBJ1-6, with a possible D match to TRBD1 (6 bases). Trimming removed 7 bases from V and 9 bases from J, with 13 bases in between. The germline V gene has CDR1 SNHLY and CDR2 FYNNEI. The CDR3 is 13 amino acids. DNA for the CDR3: TGTGCCAGCAAAGCAGGGGTAGGTTCACCCCTCCACTTT. It translates to CASKAGVGSPLHF. Supplemented by reference TRBV2 and TRBJ1-6, the full variable domain reads EPEVTQTPSHQVTQMGQEVILRCVPISNHLYFYWYRQILGQKVEFLVSFYNNEISEKSEIFDDQFSVERPDGSNFTLKIRSTKLEDSAMYFCASKAGVGSPLHFGNGTRLTVT.

The chain employs TRBV5-1 and TRBJ2-7; D remains ambiguous. The germline V and J ends were trimmed by 0 bases and 2 bases, with 12 bases remaining between them. CDR3 length equals 15 residues. Germline loops: CDR1 SGHRS, CDR2 YFSETQ. In DNA form, the CDR3 reads TGCGCCAGCAGCTTGGGTTTGCAGGCCACCTACGAGCAGTACTTC. Encoded protein: CASSLGLQATYEQYF.

This clone showed up just a few times. The chain joins TRBV7-8 to TRBJ2-5, with D hard to call. The germline V and J ends were trimmed by 5 bases and 1 base, with 8 bases remaining between them. The CDR3 runs 13 residues. The germline CDR1 and CDR2 sequences are SGHVS and FQNEAQ. This CDR3 is CASSPSVQETQYF. As DNA, the CDR3 is TGTGCCAGCAGCCCCTCGGTCCAAGAGACCCAGTACTTC. The full variable domain, in which reference TRBV7-8 and TRBJ2-5 provide the parts outside the CDR3, is GAGVSQSPRYKVAKRGQDVALRCDPISGHVSLFWYQQALGQGPEFLTYFQNEAQLDKSGLPSDRFFAERPEGSVSTLKIQRTQQEDSAVYLCASSPSVQETQYFGPGTRLLVL.

The gene calls are TRBV4-1 and TRBJ2-3; tentatively, D is TRBD1 (7 bases). The length of the CDR3 is 14 residues. CDR1 and CDR2 (germline): MGHRA, YSYEKL. V was clipped by 4 bases and J by 8 bases, with 16 bases between them. The CDR3 region is CASSPGDSALTQYF. The CDR3 nucleotides are TGCGCCAGCAGCCCGGGGGACAGCGCTCTTACGCAGTATTTT.

J is TRBJ1-5 and V is TRBV18; D uncertain. Germline loops: CDR1 KGHSH, CDR2 LQKENI. This CDR3 is 15 amino acids long. The germline V and J ends were trimmed by 3 bases and 2 bases, with 11 bases remaining between them. The CDR3 region is CASSPQTPGNQPQHF. Written as DNA, the CDR3 is TGTGCCAGCTCACCGCAGACACCCGGCAATCAGCCCCAGCATTTT. The full variable domain, with the rest looked up from reference TRBV18 and TRBJ1-5, is NAGVMQNPRHLVRRRGQEARLRCSPMKGHSHVYWYRQLPEEGLKFMVYLQKENIIDESGMPKERFSAEFPKEGPSILRIQQVVRGDSAAYFCASSPQTPGNQPQHFGDGTRLSIL.

The V and J genes are TRBV28 and TRBJ1-5; 9 bases agree with TRBD1. Germline V lookup: CDR1 MDHEN, CDR2 SYDVKM. The CDR3 contains 14 residues. The J segment lost 9 bases and the V segment lost 2 bases, leaving 5 bases of the junction unmatched. CDR3 nucleotide sequence: TGTGCCAGCAGTTTAACAGGGGGCAGTCGGCCCCAGCATTTT. Translating gives CASSLTGGSRPQHF.

CDR3 in DNA: TGTGCCAGCAGTTTCGGGGGACAGGGGGCGGCCGGGGAGCTGTTTTTT. It yields the protein CASSFGGQGAAGELFF. This chain links TRBV6-5 with TRBJ2-2; 12 positions match TRBD1. Germline assignment: CDR1 MNHEY and CDR2 SVGAGI. CDR3 length equals 16 residues. Losses at the gene ends were 4 bases for V and 6 bases for J; bases not matched to a gene: 6.

V usage is TRBV10-3 and J usage is TRBJ1-1; the D gene is possibly TRBD1 (5 bases). The CDR3 has 12 amino acids. V was trimmed by 11 bases and J by 5 bases, leaving 15 bases between them. CDR1 and CDR2 from the germline V gene are ENHRY and SYGVKD. The CDR3 sequence is CASGGGVTEAFF. The CDR3 DNA reads as TGTGCCTCCGGGGGGGGAGTTACTGAAGCTTTCTTT.

The chain joins TRBV27 to TRBJ2-7, with 8 nucleotides matching TRBD2. The CDR3 is 13 residues long. CDR1 and CDR2 (germline): MNHEY, SMNVEV (reference sequence). V shed 3 bases and J 2 bases; nucleotides not matched to a gene: 0. The chain's CDR3 is CASSLGLAYEQYF. The CDR3 nucleotides are TGTGCCAGCAGTTTGGGACTAGCCTACGAGCAGTACTTC.

The V call is TRBV5-1, the J call TRBJ2-4, with a weak D call TRBD1 (6 bases). The V end was cut by 5 bases, the J end by 6 bases, with 24 bases between. The V gene's germline CDR1 is SGHRS and CDR2 YFSETQ. This CDR3 has 17 amino acids. The CDR3 region is CASSREPTGTSPNIQYF. The CDR3 DNA reads as TGCGCCAGCAGTCGAGAGCCAACCGGGACATCTCCAAACATTCAGTACTTC. The complete variable domain, with remaining parts taken from reference TRBV5-1 and TRBJ2-4, reads KAGVTQTPRYLIKTRGQQVTLSCSPISGHRSVSWYQQTPGQGLQFLFEYFSETQRNKGNFPGRFSGRQFSNSRSEMNVSTLELGDSALYLCASSREPTGTSPNIQYFGAGTRLSVL.

This clone is a singleton in its sample. The rearrangement joins TRBV7-2 to TRBJ2-7, with a tentative D call TRBD2 (5 bases). Germline V gene lookup returns CDR1 SGHTA and CDR2 FQGNSA. The CDR3 covers 14 residues. The V end lost 5 bases, the J end lost 4 bases, and 15 bases lay between the germline ends. CDR3 nucleotide sequence: TGTGCCAGCAGCCCAAGAGGGAATTCATACGAGCAGTACTTC. Its protein product is CASSPRGNSYEQYF.

This clone was counted between two and nine times. J is TRBJ1-1 and V is TRBV18, with a weak D call TRBD1 (6 bases). V was pared by 0 bases and J by 0 bases, with 11 bases between. Germline CDR1 is KGHSH and CDR2 is LQKENI. This CDR3 has 16 residues. This CDR3 reads CASSPPGGRMNTEAFF. The CDR3, as DNA: TGTGCCAGCTCACCACCGGGGGGGCGGATGAACACTGAAGCTTTCTTT.

This chain connects TRBV19 to TRBJ1-6, with D unclear. Germline loops: CDR1 LNHDA, CDR2 SQIVND (reference sequence). The V end was cut by 5 bases, the J end by 5 bases, with 10 bases between. This CDR3 contains 14 residues. The CDR3 DNA reads as TGTGCCAGTAGTGTGGCCGTCGATAATTCACCCCTCCACTTT. It yields the protein CASSVAVDNSPLHF.

The chain combines TRBV11-2 with TRBJ1-1; 9 bases match TRBD1. Unmatched junction bases numbered 16, after V lost 3 bases and J lost 8 bases. The CDR3 sequence is 17 residues long. CDR1 and CDR2 (germline): SGHAT, FQNNGV. The CDR3 region has the DNA TGTGCCAGCAGCTTCAGAGGGAGGGACAGGGTTGGGAGGGAAGCTTTCTTT. Translated: CASSFRGRDRVGREAFF.

J is TRBJ1-5 and V is TRBV6-6; D ambiguous. CDR3 length: 13 residues. V was trimmed by 5 bases and J by 5 bases, leaving 10 bases between them. Germline V CDR1 and CDR2: MNHNY, SVGAGI (reference sequence). The CDR3 sequence: CASSAGIYQPQHF. CDR3 DNA: TGTGCCAGCAGTGCGGGTATCTATCAGCCCCAGCATTTT.

CDR3 region: CASSPDSGYGYTF. The CDR3 DNA reads TGTGCCAGCAGTCCGGACAGTGGCTATGGCTACACCTTC. The V call is TRBV12-3 or TRBV12-4, the J call TRBJ1-2, with D perhaps matching TRBD1 (6 bases). The V end lost 5 bases, the J end lost 4 bases, and 11 bases lay between the germline ends. The CDR3 is 13 amino acids.

This chain links TRBV7-2 with TRBJ1-6; perhaps TRBD1 as D (5 bases). This CDR3 is built from 14 residues. The V gene's germline CDR1 is SGHTA and CDR2 FQGNSA. V was pared by 5 bases and J by 11 bases, with 16 bases between. Here the CDR3 reads CASSQSGRRTPLHF. The CDR3 DNA is TGTGCCAGCAGCCAATCAGGGCGAAGGACACCCCTCCACTTT.

V and J are TRBV6-5 and TRBJ1-5; tentative D call: TRBD1 (5 bases). The germline V and J ends were trimmed by 8 bases and 4 bases, with 9 bases remaining between them. The CDR3 has 12 amino acids. Germline V CDR1 and CDR2: MNHEY, SVGAGI. Written as DNA, the CDR3 is TGTGCCAGCGGGGGGAGGAATCAGCCCCAGCATTTT. Its translation: CASGGRNQPQHF.

Only one count was recorded for this clone. The V gene is TRBV9, the J gene TRBJ1-3; D may be TRBD1 (6 bases). The V gene's germline CDR1 is SGDLS and CDR2 YYNGEE. CDR3 length: 15 residues. V was clipped by 4 bases and J by 2 bases, with 13 bases between them. CDR3 coding DNA: TGTGCCAGCAGCCCCTTCGGGGGGCCTGGAAACACCATATATTTT. Protein product: CASSPFGGPGNTIYF.

Turning to this clone: Other DNA sequences within the sample encode an identical CDR3. CDR3 region: CASSYSQGNQPQHF. The CDR3 DNA sequence: TGTGCCAGCAGTTACTCGCAGGGCAATCAGCCCCAGCATTTT. The chain joins TRBV6-5 to TRBJ1-5, with D uncertain. Trimming shortened V by 0 bases and J by 2 bases, and 5 bases separated the two germline ends. Germline-derived CDR1 and CDR2 are MNHEY and SVGAGI. The CDR3 is 14 amino acids.

The rearrangement joins TRBV2 to TRBJ1-5; 8 nucleotides line up with TRBD1. J was trimmed by 6 bases and V by 7 bases; bases with no gene match: 8. The CDR3 contains 14 residues. The germline V gene encodes CDR1 SNHLY and CDR2 FYNNEI. This CDR3 is CASILGQGGQPQHF. Here the CDR3 DNA reads TGTGCCAGCATCTTAGGACAGGGCGGTCAGCCCCAGCATTTT.

This clone was seen only once. V and J are TRBV12-3 or TRBV12-4 and TRBJ1-4; weak D call: TRBD1 (5 bases). V was shortened by 10 bases and J by 4 bases, with 13 bases between the two germline ends. CDR3 size: 13 residues. The CDR3 sequence: CATMDTYNEKLFF. CDR3 DNA sequence: TGTGCCACCATGGACACTTATAATGAAAAACTGTTTTTT.

The rearrangement uses TRBV7-2 and TRBJ2-1; tentatively, D is TRBD2 (6 bases). Trimming took 5 bases from V and 0 from J, leaving 14 bases between them. This CDR3 comprises 16 residues. Germline CDR1 reads SGHTA; CDR2 reads FQGNSA. CDR3 protein: CASSPPGSSSYNEQFF. The CDR3 region has the DNA TGTGCCAGCAGCCCCCCCGGGAGTAGCTCCTACAATGAGCAGTTCTTC.